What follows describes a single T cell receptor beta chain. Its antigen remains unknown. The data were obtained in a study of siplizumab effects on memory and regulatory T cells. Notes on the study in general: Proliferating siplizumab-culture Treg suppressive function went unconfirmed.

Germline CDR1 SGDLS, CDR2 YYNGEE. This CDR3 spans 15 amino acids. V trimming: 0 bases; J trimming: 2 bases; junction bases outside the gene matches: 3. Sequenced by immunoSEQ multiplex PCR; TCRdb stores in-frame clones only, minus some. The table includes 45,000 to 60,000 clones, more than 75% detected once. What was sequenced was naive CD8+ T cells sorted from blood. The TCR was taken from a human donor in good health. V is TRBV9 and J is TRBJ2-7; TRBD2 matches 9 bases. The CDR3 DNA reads TGTGCCAGCAGCGTAGGTGGACTAGCGACCTACGAGCAGTACTTC. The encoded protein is CASSVGGLATYEQYF.